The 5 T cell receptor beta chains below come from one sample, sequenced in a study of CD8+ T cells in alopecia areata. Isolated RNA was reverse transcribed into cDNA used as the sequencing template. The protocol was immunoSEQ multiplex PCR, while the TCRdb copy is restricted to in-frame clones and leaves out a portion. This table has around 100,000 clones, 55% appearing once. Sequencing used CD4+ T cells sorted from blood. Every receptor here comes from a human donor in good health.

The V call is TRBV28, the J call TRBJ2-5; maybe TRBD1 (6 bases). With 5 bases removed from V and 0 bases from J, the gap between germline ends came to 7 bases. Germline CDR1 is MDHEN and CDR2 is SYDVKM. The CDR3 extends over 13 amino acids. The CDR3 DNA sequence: TGTGCCAGCAGTGGACAGAACCAAGAGACCCAGTACTTC. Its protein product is CASSGQNQETQYF.

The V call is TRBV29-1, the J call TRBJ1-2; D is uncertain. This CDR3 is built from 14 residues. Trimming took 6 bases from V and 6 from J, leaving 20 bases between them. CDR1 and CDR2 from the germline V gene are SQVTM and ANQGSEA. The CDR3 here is CSVDDAARSHGYTF. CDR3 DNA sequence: TGCAGCGTCGACGATGCCGCTAGGAGCCATGGCTACACCTTC. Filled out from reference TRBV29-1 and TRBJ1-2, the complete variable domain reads SAVISQKPSRDICQRGTSLTIQCQVDSQVTMMFWYRQQPGQSLTLIATANQGSEATYESGFVIDKFPISRPNLTFSTLTVSNMSPEDSSIYLCSVDDAARSHGYTFGSGTRLTVV.

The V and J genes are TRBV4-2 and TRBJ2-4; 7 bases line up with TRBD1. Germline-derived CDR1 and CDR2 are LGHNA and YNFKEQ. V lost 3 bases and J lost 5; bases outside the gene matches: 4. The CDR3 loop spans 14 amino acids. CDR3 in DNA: TGTGCCAGCAGCCACGTAACAGGGGAAAACATTCAGTACTTC. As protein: CASSHVTGENIQYF.

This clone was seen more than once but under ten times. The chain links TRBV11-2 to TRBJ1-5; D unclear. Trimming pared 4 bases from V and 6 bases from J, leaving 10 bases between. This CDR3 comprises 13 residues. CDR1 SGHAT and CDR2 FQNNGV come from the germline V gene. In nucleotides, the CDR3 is TGTGCCAGCAGCTCACAAAGAGGTCAGCCCCAGCATTTT. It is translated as CASSSQRGQPQHF.

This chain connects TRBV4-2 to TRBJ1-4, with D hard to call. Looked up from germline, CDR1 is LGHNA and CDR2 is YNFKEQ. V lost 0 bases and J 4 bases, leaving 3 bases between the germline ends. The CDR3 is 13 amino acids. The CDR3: CASSQEYNEKLFF. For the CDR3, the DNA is TGTGCCAGCAGCCAAGAGTATAATGAAAAACTGTTTTTT.